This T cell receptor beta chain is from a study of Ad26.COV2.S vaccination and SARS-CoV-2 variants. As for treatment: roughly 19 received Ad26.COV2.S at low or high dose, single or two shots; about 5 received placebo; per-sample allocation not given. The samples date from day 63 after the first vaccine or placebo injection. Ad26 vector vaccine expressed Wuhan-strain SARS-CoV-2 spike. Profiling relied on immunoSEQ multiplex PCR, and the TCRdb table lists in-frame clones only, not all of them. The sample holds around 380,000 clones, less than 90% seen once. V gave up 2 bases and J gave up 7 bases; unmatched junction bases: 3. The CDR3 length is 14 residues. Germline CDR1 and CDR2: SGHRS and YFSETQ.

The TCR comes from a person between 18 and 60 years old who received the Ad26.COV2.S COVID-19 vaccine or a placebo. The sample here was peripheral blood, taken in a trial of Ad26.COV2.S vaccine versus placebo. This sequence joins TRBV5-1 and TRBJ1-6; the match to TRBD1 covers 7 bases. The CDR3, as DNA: TGCGCCAGCAGCTTTCAGGGGGTAAATTCACCCCTCCACTTT. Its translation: CASSFQGVNSPLHF.